This TCR beta chain was sequenced in a study of blood T cell repertoires in COVID-19. This clone has just one count. This CDR3 is 15 amino acids long. Per the germline V gene, CDR1 is SGHVS and CDR2 is FQNEAQ. Trimming removed 1 base from V and 4 bases from J, with 12 bases in between. Recruits, aged about 18 to 95 years, lived in 24 US areas. Donors in Cohort 3 counted as recovered after two negative PCRs, clearance, or symptom resolution. Clones were sequenced by immunoSEQ multiplex PCR, and TCRdb holds only the in-frame ones, with some missing. The sample lists 200,000 to 250,000 clones, 84% occurring once.

Sequencing was performed on PBMCs or T cells enriched from blood (not recorded which). This sequence was found in a woman aged 40 to 55 who had recovered from COVID-19. This chain links TRBV7-8 with TRBJ2-3; D perhaps matches TRBD1 (6 bases). CDR3 sequence: CASSLGSWTADTQYF. As DNA, the CDR3 is TGTGCCAGCAGCTTAGGGTCCTGGACAGCAGATACGCAGTATTTT.